Given below is one T cell receptor (beta chain) in context. This sample was included in a study of blood T cell repertoires in COVID-19. Overall study: Sources were T cells, B-cell-depleted T cells, or PBMCs; the material itself was cDNA or gDNA.

Germline V gene lookup returns CDR1 SNHLY and CDR2 FYNNEI. J lost 2 bases, V lost 4 bases, and 1 base had no gene match. The CDR3 is 14 amino acids. Source study methods: Estimation of nucleated cell counts was performed using reference gene primer amplification. Generated by immunoSEQ multiplex PCR, the TCRdb table keeps only in-frame clones and is missing some. V and J calls and clone size are given by that table; D and trimming were obtained from the DNA. The sample records about 190,000 clones, roughly 78% being singletons. The clonotype was recovered from an elderly woman with active or convalescent COVID-19. The genes are TRBV2 and TRBJ2-3, with 9 bases fitting TRBD2. The sequenced sample was peripheral blood. CDR3: CASSASGVTDTQYF. The DNA for the CDR3 is TGTGCCAGCAGTGCTAGCGGGGTCACAGATACGCAGTATTTT.